These T cell receptor beta chains were read from a single sample in a study of cytomegalovirus exposure and HLA in healthy donors. Assay used: immunoSEQ multiplex PCR; TCRdb lists only in-frame clones, some missing. The table records 100,000 to 150,000 clones, over 50% of them present only once. Specimen: PBMCs. The source is a woman aged 40 to 55 in good health and CMV-seropositive. The conserved cysteine and the conserved F or W are not part of the CDR3 here. Fields, in order: V gene, CDR3 length, J gene, CDR3 protein.

v_gene: TRBV30
len: 12
j_gene: TRBJ1-2
CDR3aa: AWSTGGENYGYT

v_gene: TRBV7-6
len: 12
j_gene: TRBJ2-5
CDR3aa: ASSWTSGGTAQY

v_gene: TRBV6-5
len: 12
j_gene: TRBJ1-5
CDR3aa: ASRPTGGFQPQH

v_gene: TRBV9
len: 14
j_gene: TRBJ2-3
CDR3aa: ASSVELAGLTDTQY

v_gene: TRBV6-4
len: 14
j_gene: TRBJ2-1
CDR3aa: ASSDWPAGGGDEQF

v_gene: TRBV9
len: 12
j_gene: TRBJ2-2
CDR3aa: ASSRDELVSELF

v_gene: TRBV28
len: 13
j_gene: TRBJ1-5
CDR3aa: ASSLPDSPFQPQH

v_gene: TRBV7-9
len: 11
j_gene: TRBJ1-4
CDR3aa: ASSAPGGGRLF

v_gene: TRBV2
len: 12
j_gene: TRBJ1-5
CDR3aa: ASSITETGRAQH

v_gene: TRBV2
len: 14
j_gene: TRBJ2-5
CDR3aa: ASSDFGTTVFETQY

v_gene: TRBV4-1
len: 14
j_gene: TRBJ2-1
CDR3aa: ASSQEFAFSLEEQF

v_gene: TRBV27
len: 12
j_gene: TRBJ1-6
CDR3aa: ASREGAHNSPLH

v_gene: TRBV30
len: 12
j_gene: TRBJ2-1
CDR3aa: AWSPLAGVDEQF

v_gene: TRBV20-1
len: 9
j_gene: TRBJ2-5
CDR3aa: SASVGGKSY

v_gene: TRBV21-1
len: 13
j_gene: TRBJ2-1
CDR3aa: ASSKEGQLDNEQF

v_gene: TRBV7-6
len: 16
j_gene: TRBJ2-7
CDR3aa: ASSLGQGSAGGIYEQY

v_gene: TRBV30
len: 12
j_gene: TRBJ1-6
CDR3aa: AWTREDYNSPLH

v_gene: TRBV6-5
len: 13
j_gene: TRBJ2-2
CDR3aa: ASSYSAGRTGELF

v_gene: TRBV9
len: 14
j_gene: TRBJ2-1
CDR3aa: ASSVGPAGGYNEQF

v_gene: TRBV29-1
len: 11
j_gene: TRBJ1-2
CDR3aa: SVDRVRDYGYT

v_gene: TRBV6-5
len: 11
j_gene: TRBJ1-5
CDR3aa: ASRTGINQPQH

v_gene: TRBV9
len: 14
j_gene: TRBJ2-1
CDR3aa: ASSVQAGGVGNEQF

v_gene: TRBV5-1
len: 13
j_gene: TRBJ2-7
CDR3aa: ASSLEGTVPGEQY

v_gene: TRBV28
len: 14
j_gene: TRBJ2-7
CDR3aa: ASSPASRQGNYEQY

v_gene: TRBV19
len: 14
j_gene: TRBJ1-6
CDR3aa: ASSIKASGYNSPLH

v_gene: TRBV9
len: 16
j_gene: TRBJ2-1
CDR3aa: ASSVGVRGTSGYNEQF

v_gene: TRBV27
len: 15
j_gene: TRBJ2-7
CDR3aa: ASSSRGRLAGGSEQY

v_gene: TRBV5-1
len: 13
j_gene: TRBJ1-4
CDR3aa: ASSFSGKKNEKLF

v_gene: TRBV6-6
len: 11
j_gene: TRBJ2-1
CDR3aa: ASSWTGPNEQF

v_gene: TRBV19
len: 11
j_gene: TRBJ2-1
CDR3aa: ASGGTSYNEQF

v_gene: TRBV7-9
len: 11
j_gene: TRBJ2-7
CDR3aa: ASSERTVYEQY

v_gene: TRBV30
len: 13
j_gene: TRBJ1-1
CDR3aa: AWSSQGRIFTEAF

v_gene: TRBV2
len: 14
j_gene: TRBJ2-7
CDR3aa: ASSATLAGEPRMQY

v_gene: TRBV2
len: 11
j_gene: TRBJ2-2
CDR3aa: ASSSGWAGELF

v_gene: TRBV14
len: 16
j_gene: TRBJ2-3
CDR3aa: ASSQAGLAGSSTDTQY